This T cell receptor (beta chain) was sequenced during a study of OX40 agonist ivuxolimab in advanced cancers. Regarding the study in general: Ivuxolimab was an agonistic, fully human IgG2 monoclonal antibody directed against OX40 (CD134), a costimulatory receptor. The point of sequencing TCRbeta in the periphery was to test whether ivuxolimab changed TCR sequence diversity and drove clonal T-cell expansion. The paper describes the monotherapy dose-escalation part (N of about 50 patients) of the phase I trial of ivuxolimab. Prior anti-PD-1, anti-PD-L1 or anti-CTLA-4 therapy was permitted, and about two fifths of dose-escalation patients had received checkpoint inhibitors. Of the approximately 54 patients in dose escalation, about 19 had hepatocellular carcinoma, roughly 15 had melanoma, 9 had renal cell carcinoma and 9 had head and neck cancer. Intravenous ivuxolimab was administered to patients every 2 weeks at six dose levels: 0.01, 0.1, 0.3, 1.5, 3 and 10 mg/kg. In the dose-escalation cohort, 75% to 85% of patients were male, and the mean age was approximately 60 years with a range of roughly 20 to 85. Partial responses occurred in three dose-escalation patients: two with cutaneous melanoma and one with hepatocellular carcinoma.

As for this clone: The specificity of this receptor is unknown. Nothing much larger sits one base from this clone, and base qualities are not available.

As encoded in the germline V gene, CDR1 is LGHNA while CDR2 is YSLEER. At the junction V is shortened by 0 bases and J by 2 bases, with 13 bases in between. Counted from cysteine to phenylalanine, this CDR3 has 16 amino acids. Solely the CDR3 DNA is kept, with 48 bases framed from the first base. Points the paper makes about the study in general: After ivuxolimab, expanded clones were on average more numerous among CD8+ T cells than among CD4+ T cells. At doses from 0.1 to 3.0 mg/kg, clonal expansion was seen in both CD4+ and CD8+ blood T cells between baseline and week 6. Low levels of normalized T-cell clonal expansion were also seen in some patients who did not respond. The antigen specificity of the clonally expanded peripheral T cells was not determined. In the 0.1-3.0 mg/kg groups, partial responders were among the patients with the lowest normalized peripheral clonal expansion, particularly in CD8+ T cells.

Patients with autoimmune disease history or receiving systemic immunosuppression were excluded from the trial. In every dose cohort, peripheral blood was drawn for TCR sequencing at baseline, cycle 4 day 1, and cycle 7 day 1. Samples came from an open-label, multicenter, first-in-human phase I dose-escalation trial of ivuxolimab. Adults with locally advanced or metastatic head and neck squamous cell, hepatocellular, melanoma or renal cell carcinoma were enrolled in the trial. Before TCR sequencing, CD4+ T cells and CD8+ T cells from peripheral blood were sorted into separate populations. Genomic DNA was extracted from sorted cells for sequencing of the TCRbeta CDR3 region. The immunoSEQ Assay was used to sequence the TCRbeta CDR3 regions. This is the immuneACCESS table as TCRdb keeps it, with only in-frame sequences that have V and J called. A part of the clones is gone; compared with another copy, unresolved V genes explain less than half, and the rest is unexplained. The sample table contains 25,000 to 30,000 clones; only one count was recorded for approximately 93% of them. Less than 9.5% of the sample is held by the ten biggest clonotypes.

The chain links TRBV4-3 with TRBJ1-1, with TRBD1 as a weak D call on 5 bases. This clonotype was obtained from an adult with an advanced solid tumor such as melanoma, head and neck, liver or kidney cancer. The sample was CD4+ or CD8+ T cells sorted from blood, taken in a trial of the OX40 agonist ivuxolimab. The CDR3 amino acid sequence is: CASSQEGEGLNTEAFF. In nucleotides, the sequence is TGCGCCAGCAGCCAAGAAGGGGAAGGTCTTAACACTGAAGCTTTCTTT.